This entry lists 26 T cell receptor beta chains sequenced from one sample in a study of cytomegalovirus exposure and HLA in healthy donors listed by TCRdb under 2017. The method behind the library was the immunoSEQ multiplex PCR assay. For the multiplex PCR, a mixture combining 60 forward primers for TCR Vbeta segments and 13 reverse primers for TCR Jbeta segments was used. Entries here come from immuneACCESS through TCRdb and include only in-frame sequences with V and J called. Some clones fail to appear in such tables; in the studies checked, an unresolved V gene covers under half of the shortfall, and the cause of the remainder is unknown. Counted in this sample were about 190,000 clones; about 80% of them appeared once. The top ten constitute 0.6% to 0.7% of the sample. Sequences were obtained from PBMCs. All receptors derive from a boy aged 5-17 years in good health and CMV-seronegative.

The chain recombines TRBV30 with TRBJ2-7; TRBD1 matches 7 bases. Losses at the gene ends were 1 base for V and 0 bases for J; bases not matched to a gene: 6. CDR1 and CDR2 from the germline V gene are GTSNPN and SVGIG (reference sequence). CDR3 size: 15 residues. The CDR3 reads CAWSADGTASYEQYF. The CDR3 DNA reads TGTGCCTGGAGTGCGGACGGGACAGCCTCCTACGAGCAGTACTTC. Based on the CDR3 plus reference TRBV30 and TRBJ2-7, the full variable domain is SQTIHQWPATLVQPVGSPLSLECTVEGTSNPNLYWYRQAAGRGLQLLFYSVGIGQISSEVPQNLSASRPQDRQFILSSKKLLLSDSGFYLCAWSADGTASYEQYFGPGTRLTVT.

This clone has only a few counts. The chain joins TRBV4-2 to TRBJ1-4, with 8 bases lining up with TRBD1. The CDR3 is 16 residues long. The germline V gene encodes CDR1 LGHNA and CDR2 YNFKEQ. V lost 6 bases, J lost 8 bases, and 14 bases stayed unmatched. The CDR3 DNA follows: TGTGCCAGCAGTGACGGATCCGGGACAGGTGGGGAAAAACTGTTTTTT. Amino acids: CASSDGSGTGGEKLFF.

To note about this clone: One end of the junction varies from germline; a read error may be responsible. The chain has TRBV7-7 and TRBJ2-1; 8 bases match TRBD1. Germline V gives CDR1 SSHAT, CDR2 FNYEAQ (reference sequence). This CDR3 is 13 amino acids long. The CDR3 loop reads CASSPDRGNEQFF. The CDR3 coding sequence is TGTGCTAGCAGCCCAGACAGGGGTAATGAGCAGTTCTTC.

V gene TRBV6-5 combines with J gene TRBJ1-1; 8 positions agree with TRBD1. CDR3 size: 15 residues. With 7 bases clipped from V and 0 bases from J, the junction kept 7 bases outside the gene matches. Germline CDR1 MNHEY, CDR2 SVGAGI. The CDR3 sequence: CASTQGAGMNTEAFF. CDR3 DNA sequence: TGTGCCAGCACCCAGGGGGCGGGAATGAACACTGAAGCTTTCTTT.

The chain uses TRBV7-2 and TRBJ2-3; D perhaps matches TRBD1 (6 bases). The V end was cut by 2 bases, the J end by 6 bases, with 18 bases between. The CDR3 contains 16 residues. Germline CDR1 reads SGHTA; CDR2 reads FQGNSA. The CDR3 DNA sequence: TGTGCCAGCAGCTTACTGTCTGGGGGCTCCCAGGATACGCAGTATTTT. Its translation: CASSLLSGGSQDTQYF.

This chain uses TRBV4-3 with TRBJ2-1, with 14 bases matching TRBD2. CDR1 is LGHNA, CDR2 YSLEER, per germline. The length of the CDR3 is 14 residues. J was trimmed by 14 bases and V by 4 bases; bases with no gene match: 7. CDR3 loop: CASSLRGLAGGEFF. CDR3 sequence (DNA): TGCGCCAGCAGCCTCAGAGGACTAGCGGGAGGAGAGTTCTTC.

This clone has only a few counts. This chain connects TRBV2 to TRBJ2-7; TRBD1 matches at 8 bases. V shed 1 base and J 5 bases; nucleotides not matched to a gene: 4. CDR1 is SNHLY, CDR2 FYNNEI, per germline. The length of the CDR3 is 14 residues. The CDR3 here is CASSEGQGADEQYF. The CDR3 DNA reads TGTGCCAGCAGTGAAGGTCAGGGGGCGGACGAGCAGTACTTC.

The chain combines TRBV11-3 with TRBJ1-1, with D perhaps matching TRBD1 (5 bases). CDR1 is SGHNT and CDR2 is YENEEA in the germline V gene. This CDR3 is built from 15 residues. V shed 1 base and J shed 5 bases, with 14 bases lying between them. The chain's CDR3 is CASSLAAGWRTEAFF. The CDR3 DNA reads as TGTGCCAGCAGCTTAGCCGCAGGGTGGCGGACTGAAGCTTTCTTT.

J is TRBJ2-1 and V is TRBV7-3; the match to TRBD2 covers 11 bases. This CDR3 is built from 17 residues. V was pared by 2 bases and J by 6 bases, with 9 bases of the junction left unmatched. The germline V gene has CDR1 SGHTA and CDR2 FQGTGA. This CDR3 is CASSLLRISGRANEQFF. The CDR3 nucleotides read TGTGCCAGCAGCTTACTCCGGATTAGCGGGAGGGCCAATGAGCAGTTCTTC.

The J gene is TRBJ1-5, the V gene TRBV4-1; 9 bases align to TRBD1. The CDR3 runs to 15 residues. From germline, CDR1 is MGHRA and CDR2 YSYEKL. V was pared by 2 bases and J by 7 bases, with 6 bases of the junction left unmatched. CDR3 DNA sequence: TGCGCCAGCAGCCAAAATCGGGACAGGGCGCAGCCCCAGCATTTT. It yields the protein CASSQNRDRAQPQHF.

The chain is built from TRBV7-2 and TRBJ1-1; D gene uncertain. This CDR3 has 13 residues. V gave up 5 bases and J gave up 0 bases, with 7 bases separating them. Germline CDR1 reads SGHTA; CDR2 reads FQGNSA. For the CDR3, the DNA is TGTGCCAGCAGCCGCAGTGTGAACACTGAAGCTTTCTTT. As protein: CASSRSVNTEAFF.

The rearrangement uses TRBV7-6 and TRBJ2-3; 7 bases agree with TRBD2. V lost 2 bases, J lost 6 bases, and 11 bases stayed unmatched. The CDR3 spans 16 residues. Germline-derived CDR1 and CDR2 are SGHVS and FNYEAQ. The DNA for the CDR3 is TGTGCCAGCAGCTTATCGGCTAGCGGTGATTTGGATACGCAGTATTTT. Residues: CASSLSASGDLDTQYF.

This chain joins TRBV18 and TRBJ1-1; D is perhaps TRBD1 (5 bases). The germline V gene has CDR1 KGHSH and CDR2 LQKENI. This CDR3 has 16 residues. V dropped 0 bases and J dropped 5 bases, with 16 bases sitting between them. CDR3 sequence reads: CASSPPGEGHRTEAFF. The CDR3, as DNA: TGTGCCAGCTCACCACCGGGGGAGGGTCACAGGACTGAAGCTTTCTTT. Full variable domain (remainder filled in from reference TRBV18 and TRBJ1-1): NAGVMQNPRHLVRRRGQEARLRCSPMKGHSHVYWYRQLPEEGLKFMVYLQKENIIDESGMPKERFSAEFPKEGPSILRIQQVVRGDSAAYFCASSPPGEGHRTEAFFGQGTRLTVV.

The chain has TRBV11-3 and TRBJ2-1; 7 nucleotides line up with TRBD1. This CDR3 has 16 residues. Germline V gene lookup returns CDR1 SGHNT and CDR2 YENEEA. V lost 4 bases and J lost 4; bases outside the gene matches: 10. CDR3 residues: CASSSPPPGQYNEQFF. The CDR3 DNA sequence: TGTGCCAGCAGCTCCCCCCCTCCGGGACAGTACAATGAGCAGTTCTTC.

This chain uses TRBV6-1 with TRBJ1-2, with D hard to call. This CDR3 comprises 14 residues. The germline V gene has CDR1 MNHNS and CDR2 SASEGT. V was cut by 7 bases and J by 0 bases, with 12 bases left in between. The CDR3 protein is CASTLTVSNYGYTF. The CDR3 DNA reads as TGTGCCAGCACCCTCACAGTTTCTAACTATGGCTACACCTTC.

This clone was seen a handful of times. The chain recombines TRBV7-2 with TRBJ2-7, with D possibly matching TRBD2 (7 bases). The CDR3 has 17 residues. V shed 2 bases and J shed 2 bases, with 19 bases lying between them. The germline V gene has CDR1 SGHTA and CDR2 FQGNSA. As DNA, the CDR3 is TGTGCCAGCAGCTTAACGGCAGGGGCGGGAGCTACCTACGAGCAGTACTTC. The encoded protein is CASSLTAGAGATYEQYF.

The chain combines TRBV6-1 with TRBJ1-4; 7 positions agree with TRBD1. Looked up from germline, CDR1 is MNHNS and CDR2 is SASEGT. The CDR3 runs 15 residues. Trimming took 4 bases from V and 3 from J; bases not matched to a gene: 5. CDR3 nucleotide sequence: TGTGCCAGCAGTGGGATCAGGGGGGCTAATGAAAAACTGTTTTTT. It translates to CASSGIRGANEKLFF.

V usage is TRBV29-1 and J usage is TRBJ2-3; 11 bases map to TRBD1. This CDR3 is built from 14 residues. V gave up 7 bases and J gave up 4 bases; unmatched junction bases: 7. Germline CDR1 is SQVTM and CDR2 is ANQGSEA. CDR3 coding DNA: TGCAGCGCCGAGGACAGGGGGCACGCAGATACGCAGTATTTT. Amino acid sequence: CSAEDRGHADTQYF.

The chain is built from TRBV27 and TRBJ2-3; D unresolved. Trimming pared 10 bases from V and 6 bases from J, leaving 11 bases between. Germline CDR1 is MNHEY and CDR2 is SMNVEV (reference sequence). The CDR3 runs 11 residues. The CDR3 region is CATTTGDTQYF. CDR3 nucleotide sequence: TGTGCCACCACAACCGGGGATACGCAGTATTTT.

The chain couples TRBV29-1 to TRBJ1-2; D ambiguous. Germline values: CDR1 SQVTM, CDR2 ANQGSEA. This CDR3 contains 12 residues. V lost 1 base, J lost 6 bases, and 9 bases lay in between. The CDR3 sequence is CSVEGDEDGYTF. For the CDR3, the DNA is TGCAGCGTTGAAGGAGATGAGGATGGCTACACCTTC.

The chain recombines TRBV27 with TRBJ2-7; 7 bases fit TRBD1. The CDR3 is 15 residues long. The germline CDR1 and CDR2 sequences are MNHEY and SMNVEV (reference sequence). With V trimmed by 4 bases and J by 4 bases, 10 bases remained unmatched. The CDR3 reads CASSSASTGSYEQYF. As DNA, the CDR3 is TGTGCCAGCAGTTCCGCTTCGACAGGGAGTTACGAGCAGTACTTC.

The genes are TRBV11-2 and TRBJ1-4, with D tentatively TRBD1 (6 bases). V was cut by 1 base and J by 7 bases, with 13 bases left in between. Germline V lookup: CDR1 SGHAT, CDR2 FQNNGV. This CDR3 has 15 residues. The CDR3 region is CASSLVRGGIEKLFF. In nucleotides, the CDR3 is TGTGCCAGCAGCTTAGTCAGGGGCGGTATTGAAAAACTGTTTTTT.

The rearrangement links TRBV5-1 to TRBJ2-7, with TRBD1 matching 7 bases. The germline V gene has CDR1 SGHRS and CDR2 YFSETQ. J was trimmed by 5 bases and V by 5 bases; bases with no gene match: 13. There are 15 residues in the CDR3. The CDR3 sequence is CASRSFPGTDNEQYF. The CDR3 DNA reads TGCGCCAGCAGATCATTCCCCGGGACAGATAACGAGCAGTACTTC.

The chain couples TRBV5-8 to TRBJ2-5, with 7 bases matching TRBD1. Trimming took 7 bases from V and 5 from J; bases not matched to a gene: 14. Germline CDR1 SGHTS, CDR2 YDEGEE. This CDR3 comprises 15 residues. CDR3 region: CASGYTQGPPETQYF. In nucleotides, the CDR3 is TGTGCCAGCGGATACACACAGGGGCCCCCGGAGACCCAGTACTTC.

The CDR3 coding sequence is TGTGCCAGCTCACCAGAAGGGGACTATGGCTACACCTTC. Translated, it gives CASSPEGDYGYTF. The rearrangement joins TRBV18 to TRBJ1-2, with D maybe TRBD1 (5 bases). The CDR3 is made up of 13 amino acids. Looked up from germline, CDR1 is KGHSH and CDR2 is LQKENI. Trimming cost V 2 bases and J 3 bases, with 7 bases left between them.

This clone was detected only a few times. V usage is TRBV6-5 and J usage is TRBJ1-2, with 8 bases fitting TRBD1. Losses at the gene ends were 6 bases for V and 10 bases for J; bases not matched to a gene: 7. This CDR3 contains 12 residues. CDR1 is MNHEY, CDR2 SVGAGI, per germline. CDR3 in amino acids: CASRRQGMDYTF. The CDR3 nucleotides are TGTGCCAGCAGGCGACAGGGGATGGACTACACCTTC.